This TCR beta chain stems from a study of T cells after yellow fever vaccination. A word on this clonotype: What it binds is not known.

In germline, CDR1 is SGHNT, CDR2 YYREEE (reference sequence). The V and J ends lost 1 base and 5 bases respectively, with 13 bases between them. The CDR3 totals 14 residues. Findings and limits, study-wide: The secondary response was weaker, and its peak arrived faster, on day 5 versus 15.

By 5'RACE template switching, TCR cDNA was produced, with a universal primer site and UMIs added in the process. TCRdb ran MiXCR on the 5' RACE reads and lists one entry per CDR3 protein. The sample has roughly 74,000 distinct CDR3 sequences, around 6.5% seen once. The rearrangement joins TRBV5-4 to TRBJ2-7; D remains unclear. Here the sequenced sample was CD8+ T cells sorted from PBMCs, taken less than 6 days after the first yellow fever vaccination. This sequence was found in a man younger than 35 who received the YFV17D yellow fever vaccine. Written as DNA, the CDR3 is TGTGCCAGCAGCTTGTCAGGCCCCCTGGACGAGCAGTACTTC. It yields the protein CASSLSGPLDEQYF.